The TCR beta chain under discussion was sequenced for a study of blood T cell repertoires in COVID-19. Study background: COVID-19 samples collected from the United States, Italy and Spain covered acute and convalescent phases. PBMCs, B-cell-depleted T cells, or T cells provided the cDNA or gDNA that made up the material.

As originally analysed: Reference gene primer amplification gave nucleated cell count estimates. Sequencing used immunoSEQ multiplex PCR; TCRdb keeps in-frame clones, though not all of them. That table furnishes V, J and clone size, whereas the DNA furnished D and trimming. This table holds 100,000 to 150,000 clones, around three quarters found once. This sequence was found in a man between 35 and 55 years old with active or convalescent COVID-19. Sequenced: peripheral blood.

CDR3 coding DNA: TGTGCCAGCAGCTTATGGGACAAAGAGACCCAGTACTTC. Translation gives CASSLWDKETQYF. V gene TRBV7-3 combines with J gene TRBJ2-5; TRBD1 is a possible D gene (6 bases). V was trimmed by 2 bases and J by 3 bases, leaving 7 bases between them. The CDR3 length is 13 residues. CDR1 and CDR2 from the germline V gene are SGHTA and FQGTGA.